What follows are 7 T cell receptor beta chains derived from one specimen sequenced in a study of T-cell memory formation after mild COVID-19. TCRdb processed the 5' RACE reads anew with MiXCR; each CDR3 protein has one entry. The sample records 65,000 to 90,000 distinct CDR3 sequences, approximately 15% being singletons. Sequencing was performed on PBMCs or a T cell subset sorted from them (not recorded which). All receptors derive from an adult woman who had mild COVID-19 (a few samples of this study predate the infection). Cell type and time point are not known.

This clonotype was detected a few times. The V call is TRBV4-3, the J call TRBJ2-7, with D perhaps matching TRBD1 (8 bases). Trimming left V 1 base short and J 2 bases short, with 24 bases between. Per the germline V gene, CDR1 is LGHNA and CDR2 is YSLEER. There are 19 residues in the CDR3. The CDR3 reads CASSQGDIQGGDTTYEQYF. The DNA for the CDR3 is TGCGCCAGCAGCCAAGGGGATATACAGGGGGGGGATACCACCTACGAGCAGTACTTC.

There are a few counts of this clonotype. This chain uses TRBV24-1 with TRBJ2-1; D is perhaps TRBD1 or TRBD2 (6 bases each). The CDR3 loop spans 13 amino acids. The germline V gene has CDR1 KGHDR and CDR2 SFDVKD. Trimming took 8 bases from V and 2 from J, leaving 9 bases between them. CDR3 DNA: TGTGCCACCACCGGGGGCACCTACAATGAGCAGTTCTTC. It specifies CATTGGTYNEQFF.

This clonotype was observed a handful of times. The chain carries TRBV11-2 and TRBJ2-5; D gene ambiguous. V was trimmed by 0 bases and J by 0 bases, leaving 2 bases between them. Per the germline V gene, CDR1 is SGHAT and CDR2 is FQNNGV. This CDR3 region has 13 residues. The CDR3 region has the DNA TGTGCCAGCAGCTTAGAGTACCAAGAGACCCAGTACTTC. This translates into CASSLEYQETQYF.

The CDR3 sequence is CASGGDRGYTEAFF. CDR3 DNA sequence: TGTGCCAGCGGCGGGGACAGGGGGTACACTGAAGCTTTCTTT. The chain couples TRBV5-5 to TRBJ1-1, with 11 bases lining up with TRBD1. The V gene end was trimmed by 7 bases and the J gene end by 3 bases; junction bases not matched to a gene: 5. The CDR3 has 14 residues. The germline V gene has CDR1 SGHKS and CDR2 YYEKEE (reference sequence).

DNA for the CDR3: TGTGCCACCAGTGAACCCCTAGGCAGTAACACTGAAGCTTTCTTT. Protein product: CATSEPLGSNTEAFF. The chain uses TRBV24-1 and TRBJ1-1; D unclear. The germline V gene has CDR1 KGHDR and CDR2 SFDVKD. The CDR3 consists of 15 residues. V was trimmed by 4 bases and J by 2 bases, leaving 13 bases between them.

The J gene is TRBJ2-7, the V gene TRBV18; D is ambiguous. The CDR3 consists of 15 residues. V lost 2 bases, J lost 0 bases, and 11 bases lay in between. The germline V gene encodes CDR1 KGHSH and CDR2 LQKENI. In DNA, the CDR3 is TGTGCCAGCTCACCAGGCGGCTTAAGCTCCTACGAGCAGTACTTC. Protein product: CASSPGGLSSYEQYF.

This clonotype was found many times. The rearrangement uses TRBV7-9 and TRBJ2-2; D tentatively fits TRBD1 or TRBD2 (6 bases each). Trimming pared 7 bases from V and 1 base from J, leaving 19 bases between. The CDR3 totals 17 residues. The V gene's germline CDR1 is SEHNR and CDR2 FQNEAQ (reference sequence). The CDR3 DNA reads as TGTGCCAGCACCACTCGGCTCGGGGGCGAGAACACCGGGGAGCTGTTTTTT. Translation: CASTTRLGGENTGELFF.